The clone carrying this T cell receptor (beta chain) was recorded a few times. In the authors' methods: Counts of nucleated cells, estimated from reference gene primer amplification, were obtained. Profiled with immunoSEQ multiplex PCR; TCRdb holds only in-frame clones, not every one. The D gene and trimming were derived from the DNA, and the V and J assignments and clone size from that table. This sample has about 180,000 clones, with approximately 85% found just once. V shed 4 bases and J shed 1 base, with 20 bases lying between them. Germline V gene lookup returns CDR1 MDHEN and CDR2 SYDVKM. The CDR3 consists of 17 residues. This entry comes from a study of blood T cell repertoires in COVID-19.

The sample consisted of peripheral blood. The receptor's source is a man in his sixties with acute or convalescent COVID-19. The J gene is TRBJ2-7, the V gene TRBV28, with D possibly being TRBD2 (5 bases). The CDR3 DNA is TGTGCCAGCAGTTACCCCGCGTATCGGGGTAGGTCCTACGAGCAGTACTTC. It codes for CASSYPAYRGRSYEQYF.